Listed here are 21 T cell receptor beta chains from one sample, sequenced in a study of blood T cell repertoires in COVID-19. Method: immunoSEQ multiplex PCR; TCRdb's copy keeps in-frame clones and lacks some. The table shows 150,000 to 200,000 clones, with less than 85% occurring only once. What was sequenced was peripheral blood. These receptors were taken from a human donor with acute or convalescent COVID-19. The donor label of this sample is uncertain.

CDR3 sequence (DNA): TGTGCCAGCAGTTACTCGGCGGGCAAAAGCACTGAAGCTTTCTTT. This gives the protein CASSYSAGKSTEAFF. The gene calls are TRBV6-5 and TRBJ1-1; D not resolved. This CDR3 has 15 amino acids. Germline V gene sequence: CDR1 MNHEY, CDR2 SVGAGI. V was trimmed by 0 bases and J by 4 bases, leaving 12 bases between them.

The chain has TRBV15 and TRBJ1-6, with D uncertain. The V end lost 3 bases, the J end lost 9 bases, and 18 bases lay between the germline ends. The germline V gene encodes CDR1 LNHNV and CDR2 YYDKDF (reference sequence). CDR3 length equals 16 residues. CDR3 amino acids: CATSRASGGNGSPLHF. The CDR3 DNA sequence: TGTGCCACCAGCAGGGCCAGTGGAGGGAACGGTTCACCCCTCCACTTT.

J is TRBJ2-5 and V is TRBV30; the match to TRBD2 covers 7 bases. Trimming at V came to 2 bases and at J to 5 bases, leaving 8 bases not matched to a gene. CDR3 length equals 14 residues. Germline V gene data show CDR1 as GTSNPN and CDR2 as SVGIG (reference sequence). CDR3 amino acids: CAWSPSGARETQYF. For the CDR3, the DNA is TGTGCCTGGAGTCCCAGCGGGGCAAGGGAGACCCAGTACTTC. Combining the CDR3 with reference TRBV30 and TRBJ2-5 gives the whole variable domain SQTIHQWPATLVQPVGSPLSLECTVEGTSNPNLYWYRQAAGRGLQLLFYSVGIGQISSEVPQNLSASRPQDRQFILSSKKLLLSDSGFYLCAWSPSGARETQYFGPGTRLLVL.

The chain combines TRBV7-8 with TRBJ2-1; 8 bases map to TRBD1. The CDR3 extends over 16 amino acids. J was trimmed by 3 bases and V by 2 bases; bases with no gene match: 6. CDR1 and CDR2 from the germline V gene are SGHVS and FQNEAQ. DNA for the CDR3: TGTGCCAGCAGCTTACTACAGGGGGATTTCTACAATGAGCAGTTCTTC. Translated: CASSLLQGDFYNEQFF.

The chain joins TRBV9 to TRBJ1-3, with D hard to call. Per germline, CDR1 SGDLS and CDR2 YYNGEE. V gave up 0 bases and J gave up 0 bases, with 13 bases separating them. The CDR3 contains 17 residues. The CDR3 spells CASSVDPVTRSGNTIYF. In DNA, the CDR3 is TGTGCCAGCAGCGTAGACCCAGTTACACGCTCTGGAAACACCATATATTTT. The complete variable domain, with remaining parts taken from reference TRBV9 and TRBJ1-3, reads DSGVTQTPKHLITATGQRVTLRCSPRSGDLSVYWYQQSLDQGLQFLIQYYNGEERAKGNILERFSAQQFPDLHSELNLSSLELGDSALYFCASSVDPVTRSGNTIYFGEGSWLTVV.

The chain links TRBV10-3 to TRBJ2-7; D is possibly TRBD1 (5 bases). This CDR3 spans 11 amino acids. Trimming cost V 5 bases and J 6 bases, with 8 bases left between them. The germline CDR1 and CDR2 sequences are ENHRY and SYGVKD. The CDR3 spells CAISNRSEQYF. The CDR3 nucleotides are TGTGCCATCAGTAACAGGTCCGAGCAGTACTTC.

The CDR3 loop reads CASRDSVLYEQYF. The CDR3 DNA sequence: TGTGCCAGCCGGGACAGTGTCCTCTACGAGCAGTACTTC. The genes are TRBV12-3 or TRBV12-4 and TRBJ2-7; 7 nucleotides agree with TRBD1. V dropped 8 bases and J dropped 3; count of bases not matched to a gene: 7. This CDR3 region has 13 residues.

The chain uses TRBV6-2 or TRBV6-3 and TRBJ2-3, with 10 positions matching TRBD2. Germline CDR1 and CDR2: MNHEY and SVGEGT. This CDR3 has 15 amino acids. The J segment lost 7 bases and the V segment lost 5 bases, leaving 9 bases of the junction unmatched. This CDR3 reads CASSNSGGALYTQYF. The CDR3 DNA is TGTGCCAGCAGTAACAGCGGGGGGGCCTTGTATACGCAGTATTTT.

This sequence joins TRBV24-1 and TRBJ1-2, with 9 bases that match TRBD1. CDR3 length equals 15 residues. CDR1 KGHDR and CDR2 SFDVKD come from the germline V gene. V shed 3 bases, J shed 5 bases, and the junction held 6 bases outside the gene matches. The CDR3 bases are TGTGCCACCAGTGATGCCCGGGACAGGGTATATGGCTACACCTTC. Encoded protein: CATSDARDRVYGYTF.

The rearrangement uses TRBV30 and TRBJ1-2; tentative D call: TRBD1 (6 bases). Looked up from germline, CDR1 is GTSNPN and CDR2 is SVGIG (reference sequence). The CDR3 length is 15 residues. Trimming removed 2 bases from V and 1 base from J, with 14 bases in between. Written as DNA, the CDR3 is TGTGCCTGGAGTCATGGACAGTCAAGTAACTATGGCTACACCTTC. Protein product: CAWSHGQSSNYGYTF.

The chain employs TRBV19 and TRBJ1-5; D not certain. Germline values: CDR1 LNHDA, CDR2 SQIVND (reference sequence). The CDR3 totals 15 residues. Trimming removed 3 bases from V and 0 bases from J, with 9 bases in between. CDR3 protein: CASSMITVSNQPQHF. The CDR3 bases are TGTGCCAGTAGTATGATCACAGTTAGCAATCAGCCCCAGCATTTT.

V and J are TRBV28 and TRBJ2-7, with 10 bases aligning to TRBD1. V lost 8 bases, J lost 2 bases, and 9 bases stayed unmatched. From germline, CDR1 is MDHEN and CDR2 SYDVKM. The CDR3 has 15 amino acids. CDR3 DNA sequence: TGTGCCAGCCGACCTGCGGGACAGGGGACCTACGAGCAGTACTTC. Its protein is CASRPAGQGTYEQYF.

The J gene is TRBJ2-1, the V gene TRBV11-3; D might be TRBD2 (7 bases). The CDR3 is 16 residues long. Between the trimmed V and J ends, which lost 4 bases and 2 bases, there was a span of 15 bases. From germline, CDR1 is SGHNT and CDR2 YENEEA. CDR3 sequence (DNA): TGTGCCAGCAGCTCGCCGGGGGGCAGCGCCTACAATGAGCAGTTCTTC. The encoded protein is CASSSPGGSAYNEQFF.

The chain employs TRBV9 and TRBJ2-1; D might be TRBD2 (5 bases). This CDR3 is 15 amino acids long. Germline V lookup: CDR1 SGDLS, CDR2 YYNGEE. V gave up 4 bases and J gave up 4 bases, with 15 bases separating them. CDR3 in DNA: TGTGCCAGCAGCCCCTTGAAGGGAGTTTACAATGAGCAGTTCTTC. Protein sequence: CASSPLKGVYNEQFF. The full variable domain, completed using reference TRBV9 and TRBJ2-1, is DSGVTQTPKHLITATGQRVTLRCSPRSGDLSVYWYQQSLDQGLQFLIQYYNGEERAKGNILERFSAQQFPDLHSELNLSSLELGDSALYFCASSPLKGVYNEQFFGPGTRLTVL.

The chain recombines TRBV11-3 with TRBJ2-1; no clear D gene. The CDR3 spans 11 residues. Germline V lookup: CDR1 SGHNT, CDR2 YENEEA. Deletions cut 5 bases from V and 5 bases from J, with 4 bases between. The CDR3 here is CASSQNNEQFF. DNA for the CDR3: TGTGCCAGCAGCCAGAACAATGAGCAGTTCTTC.

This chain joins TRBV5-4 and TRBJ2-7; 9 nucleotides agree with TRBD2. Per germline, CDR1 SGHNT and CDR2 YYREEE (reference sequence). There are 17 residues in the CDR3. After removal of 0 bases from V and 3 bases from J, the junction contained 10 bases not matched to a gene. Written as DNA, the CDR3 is TGTGCCAGCAGCTTGGTTATCCTAGCGGGGACTAACTACGAGCAGTACTTC. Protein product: CASSLVILAGTNYEQYF.

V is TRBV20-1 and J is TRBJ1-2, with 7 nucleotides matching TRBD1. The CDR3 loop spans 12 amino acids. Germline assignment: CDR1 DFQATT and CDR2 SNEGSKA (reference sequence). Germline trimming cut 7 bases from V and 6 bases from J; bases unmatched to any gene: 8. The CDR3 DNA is TGCAGTGGTAGTAGGGGGCGGGATGGCTACACCTTC. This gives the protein CSGSRGRDGYTF.

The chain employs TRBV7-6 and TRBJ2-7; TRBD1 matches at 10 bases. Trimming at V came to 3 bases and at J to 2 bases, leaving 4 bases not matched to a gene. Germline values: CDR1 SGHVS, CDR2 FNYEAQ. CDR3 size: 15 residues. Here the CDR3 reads CASSLGQGSPYEQYF. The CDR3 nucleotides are TGTGCCAGCAGCTTGGGACAGGGGAGTCCCTACGAGCAGTACTTC.

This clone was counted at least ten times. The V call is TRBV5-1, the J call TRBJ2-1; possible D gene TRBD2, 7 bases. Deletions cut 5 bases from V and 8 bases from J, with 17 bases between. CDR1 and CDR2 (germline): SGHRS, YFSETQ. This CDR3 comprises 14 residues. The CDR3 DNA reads TGCGCCAGCAGTCGGGGGGACACAACCGATGAGCAGTTCTTC. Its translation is CASSRGDTTDEQFF. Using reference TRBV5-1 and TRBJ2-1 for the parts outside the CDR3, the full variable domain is KAGVTQTPRYLIKTRGQQVTLSCSPISGHRSVSWYQQTPGQGLQFLFEYFSETQRNKGNFPGRFSGRQFSNSRSEMNVSTLELGDSALYLCASSRGDTTDEQFFGPGTRLTVL.

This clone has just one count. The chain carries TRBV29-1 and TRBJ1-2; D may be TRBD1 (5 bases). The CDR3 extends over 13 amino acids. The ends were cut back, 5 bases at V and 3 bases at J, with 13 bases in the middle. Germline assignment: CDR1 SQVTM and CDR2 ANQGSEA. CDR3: CSVSTTAYYGYTF. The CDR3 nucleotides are TGCAGCGTTTCCACGACAGCCTACTATGGCTACACCTTC.

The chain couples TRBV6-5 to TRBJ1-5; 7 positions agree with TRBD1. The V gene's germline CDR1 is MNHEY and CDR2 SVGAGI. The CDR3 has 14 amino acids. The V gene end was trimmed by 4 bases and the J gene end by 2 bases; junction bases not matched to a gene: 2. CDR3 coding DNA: TGTGCCAGCAGTTTTCAGGGGGGCAATCAGCCCCAGCATTTT. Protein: CASSFQGGNQPQHF.